This T cell receptor (beta chain) stems from a study of cytomegalovirus exposure and HLA in healthy donors. The study, taken as a whole, reports: Sequencing likely generated an artifact that appeared as a cluster of highly shared sequence variants.

Regarding this clone: Its antigen is unknown.

Both 60 Vbeta primers and 13 Jbeta primers went into the PCR. Clones were sequenced by immunoSEQ multiplex PCR, and TCRdb holds only the in-frame ones, with some missing. The repertoire consists of 160,000 or so clones, with approximately 79% occurring once and the leading ten covering about 4.5%. The ends lost 3 bases at V and 0 bases at J; junction bases unmatched: 3. The CDR3 has 14 amino acids. The germline V gene encodes CDR1 SGHRS and CDR2 YFSETQ. The chain links TRBV5-1 to TRBJ2-7; 7 bases map to TRBD1. The receptor was isolated from a man aged 35 to 55 in good health and CMV-seronegative. Sequenced material: PBMCs. The CDR3 here is CASSSEGASYEQYF. The CDR3, as DNA: TGCGCCAGCAGCTCAGAGGGGGCCTCCTACGAGCAGTACTTC.